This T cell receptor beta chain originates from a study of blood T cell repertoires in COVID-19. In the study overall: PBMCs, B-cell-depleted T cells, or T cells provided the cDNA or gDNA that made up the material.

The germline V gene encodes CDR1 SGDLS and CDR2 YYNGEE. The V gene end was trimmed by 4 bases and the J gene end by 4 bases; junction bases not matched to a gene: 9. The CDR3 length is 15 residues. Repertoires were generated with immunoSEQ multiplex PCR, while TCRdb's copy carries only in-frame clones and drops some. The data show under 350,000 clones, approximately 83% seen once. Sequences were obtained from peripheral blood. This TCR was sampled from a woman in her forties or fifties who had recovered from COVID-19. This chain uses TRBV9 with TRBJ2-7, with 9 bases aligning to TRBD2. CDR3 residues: CASSPSGLAGYEQYF. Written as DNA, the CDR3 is TGTGCCAGCAGCCCCTCGGGACTAGCTGGGTACGAGCAGTACTTC.